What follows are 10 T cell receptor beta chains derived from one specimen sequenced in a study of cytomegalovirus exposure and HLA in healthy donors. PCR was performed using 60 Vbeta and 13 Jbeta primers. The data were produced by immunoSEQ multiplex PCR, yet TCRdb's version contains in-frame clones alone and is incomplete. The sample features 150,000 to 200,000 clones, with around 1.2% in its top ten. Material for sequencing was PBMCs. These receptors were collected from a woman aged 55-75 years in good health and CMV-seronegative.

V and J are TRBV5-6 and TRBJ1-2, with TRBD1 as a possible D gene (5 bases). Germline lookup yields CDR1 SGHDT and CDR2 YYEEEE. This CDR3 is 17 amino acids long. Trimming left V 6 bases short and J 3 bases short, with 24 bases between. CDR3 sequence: CASTDWGENGLDYGYTF. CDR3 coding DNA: TGTGCCAGCACCGATTGGGGGGAAAACGGGTTGGACTATGGCTACACCTTC.

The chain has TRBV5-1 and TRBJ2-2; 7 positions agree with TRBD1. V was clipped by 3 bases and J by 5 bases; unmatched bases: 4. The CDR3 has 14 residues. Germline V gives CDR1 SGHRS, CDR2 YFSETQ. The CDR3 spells CASSSQGETGELFF. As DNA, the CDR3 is TGCGCCAGCAGCTCCCAGGGGGAGACCGGGGAGCTGTTTTTT. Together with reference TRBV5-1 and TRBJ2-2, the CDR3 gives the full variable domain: KAGVTQTPRYLIKTRGQQVTLSCSPISGHRSVSWYQQTPGQGLQFLFEYFSETQRNKGNFPGRFSGRQFSNSRSEMNVSTLELGDSALYLCASSSQGETGELFFGEGSRLTVL.

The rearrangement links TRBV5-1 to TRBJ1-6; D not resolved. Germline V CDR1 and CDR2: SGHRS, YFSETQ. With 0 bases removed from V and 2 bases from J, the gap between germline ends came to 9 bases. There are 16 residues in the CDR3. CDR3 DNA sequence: TGCGCCAGCAGCTTGGATGCAGGCGCCTATAATTCACCCCTCCACTTT. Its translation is CASSLDAGAYNSPLHF.

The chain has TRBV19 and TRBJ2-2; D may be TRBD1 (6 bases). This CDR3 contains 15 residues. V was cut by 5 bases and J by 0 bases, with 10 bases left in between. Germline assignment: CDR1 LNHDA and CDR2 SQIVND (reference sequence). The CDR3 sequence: CASSRRGANTGELFF. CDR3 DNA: TGTGCCAGTAGTCGCAGGGGCGCGAACACCGGGGAGCTGTTTTTT. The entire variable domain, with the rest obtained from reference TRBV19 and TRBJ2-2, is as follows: DGGITQSPKYLFRKEGQNVTLSCEQNLNHDAMYWYRQDPGQGLRLIYYSQIVNDFQKGDIAEGYSVSREKKESFPLTVTSAQKNPTAFYLCASSRRGANTGELFFGEGSRLTVL.

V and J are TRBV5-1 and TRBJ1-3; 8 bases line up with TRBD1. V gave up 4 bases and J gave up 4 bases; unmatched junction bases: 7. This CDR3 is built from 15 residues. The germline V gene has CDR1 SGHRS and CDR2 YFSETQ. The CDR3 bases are TGCGCCAGCAGCCTAGGGACAGGAGGGGGAAACACCATATATTTT. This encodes CASSLGTGGGNTIYF.

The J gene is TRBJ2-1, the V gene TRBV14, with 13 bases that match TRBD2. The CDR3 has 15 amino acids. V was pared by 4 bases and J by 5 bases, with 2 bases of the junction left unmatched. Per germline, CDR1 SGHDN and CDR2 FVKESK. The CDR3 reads CASSPGLAGNNEQFF. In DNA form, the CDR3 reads TGTGCCAGCAGCCCGGGACTAGCGGGAAACAATGAGCAGTTCTTC.

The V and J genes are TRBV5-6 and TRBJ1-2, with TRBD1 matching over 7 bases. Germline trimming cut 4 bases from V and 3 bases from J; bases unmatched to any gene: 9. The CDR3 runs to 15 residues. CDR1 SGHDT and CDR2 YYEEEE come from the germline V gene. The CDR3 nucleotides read TGTGCCAGCAGCCCCGAGTGGACAGGCCACTATGGCTACACCTTC. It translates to CASSPEWTGHYGYTF.

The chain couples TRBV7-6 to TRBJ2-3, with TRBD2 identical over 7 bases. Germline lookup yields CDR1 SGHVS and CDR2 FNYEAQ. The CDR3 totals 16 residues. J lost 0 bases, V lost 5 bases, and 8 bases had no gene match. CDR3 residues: CASSAQRGLSTDTQYF. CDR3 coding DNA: TGTGCCAGCAGCGCCCAGCGGGGACTAAGCACAGATACGCAGTATTTT. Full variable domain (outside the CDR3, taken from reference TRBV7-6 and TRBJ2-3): GAGVSQSPRYKVTKRGQDVALRCDPISGHVSLYWYRQALGQGPEFLTYFNYEAQQDKSGLPNDRFSAERPEGSISTLTIQRTEQRDSAMYRCASSAQRGLSTDTQYFGPGTRLTVL.

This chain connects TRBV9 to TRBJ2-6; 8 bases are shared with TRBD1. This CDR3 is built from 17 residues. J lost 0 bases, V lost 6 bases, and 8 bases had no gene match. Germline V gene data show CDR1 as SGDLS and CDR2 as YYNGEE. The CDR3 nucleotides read TGTGCCAGCACAGGGGGCAGACCTAGCTCTGGGGCCAACGTCCTGACTTTC. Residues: CASTGGRPSSGANVLTF. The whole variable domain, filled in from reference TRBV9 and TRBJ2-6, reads DSGVTQTPKHLITATGQRVTLRCSPRSGDLSVYWYQQSLDQGLQFLIQYYNGEERAKGNILERFSAQQFPDLHSELNLSSLELGDSALYFCASTGGRPSSGANVLTFGAGSRLTVL.

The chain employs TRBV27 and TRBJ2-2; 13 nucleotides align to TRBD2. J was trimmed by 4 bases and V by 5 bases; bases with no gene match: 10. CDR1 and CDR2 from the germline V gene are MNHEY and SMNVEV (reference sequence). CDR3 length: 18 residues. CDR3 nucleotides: TGTGCCAGCAGTACCTTACTAGCGGGAGGGCGGGTCACCGGGGAGCTGTTTTTT. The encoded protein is CASSTLLAGGRVTGELFF.